This T cell receptor beta chain was retrieved from a study of early stage breast cancer tumors (dated by TCRdb to about 2017). With regard to the full study: Of the roughly 17 invasive breast tumors, roughly 12 were found to be estrogen receptor-positive, progesterone receptor-positive and HER2-negative. Most of the 12 ER+/PR+/HER2- tumors were invasive ductal carcinomas, while the other four were invasive lobular carcinomas. The average read coverage per sample was roughly 9.6-fold. Across all samples, 2,651,842 templates representing around 1 million unique clonotypes were detected.

Points on this clone: This receptor's antigen is unknown. Qualities for individual bases were not recorded, and no much larger clone is one base off.

Including the terminal cysteine and phenylalanine, the CDR3 comprises 15 residues. The sequence is cut down to CDR3 DNA, 45 bases in frame from base 1. CDR1 and CDR2, per the germline V gene (reference sequence), are SEHNR and FQNEAQ. Relative to germline, V is missing 2 bases and J is missing 8 bases, with 6 bases of the junction outside any gene match. The paper as a whole reports these results and caveats: Enriched TCRB sequences shared across patients were mostly commonly generated sequences, unlikely to play an important role in the tumor microenvironment. Repertoires from blood resembled normal breast more closely than tumor, and using blood as a reference for each tissue separated tumor from normal in 14 of 16 patients. The small cohort size prevented analysis by tumor subtype. Sequencing bulk genomic DNA from unsorted cells could not capture chain pairing or functional markers like CD4, CD8 and FOXP3. Tumors showed about 2.5-fold higher T cell density and higher clonality than adjacent normal breast tissue.

The study profiled bulk TCR beta-chain repertoires in matched peripheral blood, tumor and adjacent normal breast tissue taken from about 16 patients with early-stage breast cancer. Before surgery, about 4.5-11 mL of whole blood was collected into EDTA tubes and then processed within 2 hours. Ficoll-Paque centrifugation in SepMate-50 tubes was used to isolate peripheral blood mononuclear cells. PBMCs were cryopreserved in around 90% FBS with about 10% DMSO in aliquots of roughly 2 to 4.5 million cells and stored in liquid nitrogen. Genomic DNA was extracted with the Qiagen AllPrep DNA/RNA Mini kit. Two independent genomic DNA replicates were amplified for each sample, with around 0.5 ug used for blood and around 1.5 ug for tumor or normal breast. Following the manufacturer's instructions, the ImmunoSeq Intro kit was used to carry out TCRB sequencing on genomic DNA. Multiplex PCR ran roughly 30 cycles with proprietary primers and spike-in control sequences for absolute quantification. Single-end 150-bp reads were used to sequence an 87-bp fragment covering the CDR3 and the flanking V and J genes. Each lane of an Illumina MiSeq using version 3.0 chemistry carried seven multiplexed samples, with two replicates per sample. The original methods were these. The vendor's proprietary pipeline processed the raw data and merged both replicates into a single result for each sample. To define clonotypes, the study grouped productive rearrangements that shared the V-gene family, CDR3 amino acid sequence and J-gene segment. To compute clonality, the normalized Shannon entropy (Pielou evenness) of TCRB abundances was subtracted from 1. T cell density was estimated by dividing total templates by the number of input cells inferred from the DNA input amount. Recon with default parameters was used to estimate total repertoire diversity and clonality. Tumor-enriched clonotypes were defined as having over 0.1% abundance in tumor and at least 32-fold higher abundance than in normal breast. Sourced from immuneACCESS, this table was stored by TCRdb with only in-frame sequences that have V and J called. A share of the clones is absent; for the studies checked, an unresolved V gene accounts for under half, and the remainder has no known explanation. From that table come the V and J calls and clone size; the DNA was used to work out D and trimming. This sample lists just under 30,000 clones; approximately 85% were detected once. Together, the top ten hold around 10% of the sample.

Sequencing was carried out using blood. The sequence is built from TRBV7-9 and TRBJ2-1; 10 bases in between match TRBD2. The receptor was derived from a person aged 45 to 60 with breast cancer. DNA sequence: TGTGCCAGCAGCTTAATAGCTAGCGGGAGCGATGAGCAGTTCTTC. It translates as CASSLIASGSDEQFF.